This TCR beta chain was identified in a study of post-analysis software for immune sequencing data (dated by TCRdb to between 2015 and 2016). Regarding the research as a whole: Disease courses on record covered relapsing-remitting, secondary progressive and progressive-relapsing multiple sclerosis, though some patients had no subtype annotation. The patient repertoires were compared against about 10 previously published healthy control repertoires obtained from donors aged roughly 6 to 28 years. A subset of samples was prepared in parallel using single-end sample barcoding, then pooled and co-amplified after Illumina adapter ligation.

This clonotype was counted a few times. Its binding antigen is unknown. Nothing much larger sits one base from this clone, and base qualities are not available. CDR1 and CDR2, per the germline V gene (reference sequence), are LGHDT and YNNKEL. The CDR3 runs 13 amino acids, cysteine and phenylalanine included. Left in the record is the CDR3 DNA by itself, 39 bases read in frame from the first base. V sheds 4 bases and J sheds 8 bases, leaving 12 bases between their ends. To demonstrate the VDJtools post-analysis software, TCR beta repertoires were profiled from the peripheral blood of about 13 young patients with multiple sclerosis. Multiple sclerosis patients were children and adolescents aged about 6 to 17 years. On the study overall, not on this receptor specifically: Significantly higher frequencies in patients than in controls were found for roughly five TRBV segments, including TRBV5-6, TRBV5-1 and TRBV20-1. Direct clustering with F measure showed strong co-clustering of samples prepared in the same batch, prompting a batch-effect correction. Significantly lower normalized Chao1 diversity was found in multiple sclerosis patients than in controls, suggesting substantial peripheral T-cell clonal expansion. The multiple sclerosis patient group was slightly younger than the control group.

Libraries were constructed by PCR. The instrument given in TCRdb is Illumina HiSeq 2500. Unique molecular identifiers were incorporated into TCR beta cDNA libraries to reduce PCR and sequencing biases. Per 1 to 10 million input T cells, approximately 500,000 cDNA molecules were obtained, such that each molecule approximated one T cell. The same protocol used for the earlier healthy control dataset was applied to prepare and sequence the patient libraries. Within a given batch, samples were prepared together, multiplexed and sequenced on the same HiSeq lane. Per the original workflow: Raw barcoded reads were processed with MIGEC, and single-read molecular identifier groups were discarded before consensus assembly and CDR3 extraction. Clonotype tables were post-analysed with VDJtools, normalizing diversity by down-sampling all datasets to the smallest sample size. Repertoire overlap clustering matched CDR3 amino acid but not nucleotide sequences to correct batch-related cross-sample contamination. TCRdb reran the public reads through fastp at Q25 and MiXCR, keeping productive beta chains. Rows matching on CDR3 protein sequence are summarized as one entry with the most common DNA and genes. The V and J calls follow TCRdb's processing rather than the paper's. Counted in this sample were about 770,000 distinct CDR3 sequences; roughly 50% of them appeared once. Approximately 4.4% of the sample rests with the top ten.

The origin of this receptor is a girl aged 5-17 years with multiple sclerosis. Recombination joined TRBV3-1 with TRBJ2-4, with a tentative D call of TRBD1 or TRBD2, each matching 5 bases. Sample: blood. The sequence in DNA is TGTGCCAGCAGCCCGCGGAGAGGGGACATTCAGTACTTC. It translates as CASSPRRGDIQYF.